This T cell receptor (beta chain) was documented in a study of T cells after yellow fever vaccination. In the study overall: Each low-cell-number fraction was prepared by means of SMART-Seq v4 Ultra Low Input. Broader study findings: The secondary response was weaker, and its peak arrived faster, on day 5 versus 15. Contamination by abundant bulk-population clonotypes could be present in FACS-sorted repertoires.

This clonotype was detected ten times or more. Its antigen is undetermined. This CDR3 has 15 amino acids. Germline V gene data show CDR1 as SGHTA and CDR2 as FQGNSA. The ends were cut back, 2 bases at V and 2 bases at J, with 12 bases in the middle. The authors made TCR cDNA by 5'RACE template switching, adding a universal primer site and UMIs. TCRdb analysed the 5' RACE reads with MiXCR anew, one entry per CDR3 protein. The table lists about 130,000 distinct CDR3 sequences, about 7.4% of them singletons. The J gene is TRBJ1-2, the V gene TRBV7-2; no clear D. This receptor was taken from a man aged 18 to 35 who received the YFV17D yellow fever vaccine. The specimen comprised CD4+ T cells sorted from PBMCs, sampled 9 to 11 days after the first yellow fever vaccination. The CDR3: CASSLSMGGNYGYTF. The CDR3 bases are TGTGCCAGCAGCTTATCAATGGGCGGGAACTATGGCTACACCTTC.